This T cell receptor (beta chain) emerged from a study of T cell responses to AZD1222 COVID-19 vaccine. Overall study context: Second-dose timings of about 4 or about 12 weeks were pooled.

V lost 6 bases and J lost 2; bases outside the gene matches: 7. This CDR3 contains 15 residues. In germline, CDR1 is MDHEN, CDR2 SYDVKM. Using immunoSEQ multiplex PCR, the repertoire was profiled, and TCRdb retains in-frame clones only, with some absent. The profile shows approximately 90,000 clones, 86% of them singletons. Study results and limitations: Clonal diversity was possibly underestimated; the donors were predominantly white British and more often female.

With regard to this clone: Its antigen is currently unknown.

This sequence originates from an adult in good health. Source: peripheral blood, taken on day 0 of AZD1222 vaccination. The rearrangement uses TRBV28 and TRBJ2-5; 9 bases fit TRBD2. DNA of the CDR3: TGTGCCAGCAGATTAATAGCGGGAGCACAAGAGACCCAGTACTTC. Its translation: CASRLIAGAQETQYF. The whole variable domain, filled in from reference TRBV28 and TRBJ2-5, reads DVKVTQSSRYLVKRTGEKVFLECVQDMDHENMFWYRQDPGLGLRLIYFSYDVKMKEKGDIPEGYSVSREKKERFSLILESASTNQTSMYLCASRLIAGAQETQYFGPGTRLLVL.